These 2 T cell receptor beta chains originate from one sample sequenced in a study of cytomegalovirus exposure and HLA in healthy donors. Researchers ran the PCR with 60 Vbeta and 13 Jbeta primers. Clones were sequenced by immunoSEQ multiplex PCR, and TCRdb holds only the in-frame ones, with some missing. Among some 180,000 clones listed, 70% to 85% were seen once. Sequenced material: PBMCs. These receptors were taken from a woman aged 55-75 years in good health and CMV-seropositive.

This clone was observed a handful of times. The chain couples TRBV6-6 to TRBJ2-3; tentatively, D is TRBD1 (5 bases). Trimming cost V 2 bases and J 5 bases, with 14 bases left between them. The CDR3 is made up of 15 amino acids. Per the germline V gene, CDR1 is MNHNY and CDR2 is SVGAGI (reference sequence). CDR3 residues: CASSYRRKGEDTQYF. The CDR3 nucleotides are TGTGCCAGCAGTTACCGCCGAAAAGGGGAAGATACGCAGTATTTT.

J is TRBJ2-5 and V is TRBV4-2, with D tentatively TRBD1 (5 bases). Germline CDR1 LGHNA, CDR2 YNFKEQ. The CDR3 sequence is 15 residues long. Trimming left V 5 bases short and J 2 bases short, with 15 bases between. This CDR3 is CASSDSWSRQETQYF. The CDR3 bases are TGTGCCAGCAGCGACAGTTGGAGTAGACAAGAGACCCAGTACTTC.